This TCR beta chain was obtained from a study of blood T cell repertoires in COVID-19. About the study: Specimens from acute and convalescent COVID-19 originated in the United States, Italy and Spain. T cells, B-cell-depleted T cells, or PBMCs provided the cDNA or gDNA that served as material.

Sequencing used immunoSEQ multiplex PCR; TCRdb keeps in-frame clones, though not all of them. The profile shows a few hundred thousand clones, 80% to 90% of them singletons. From germline, CDR1 is MNHNY and CDR2 SVGAGI (reference sequence). The CDR3 covers 13 residues. V lost 4 bases and J lost 1, with 7 bases in between. In its sample, this clone was seen once. The sample was PBMCs or T cells enriched from blood (not recorded which). This sequence joins TRBV6-6 and TRBJ1-1, with D perhaps TRBD1 (5 bases). This receptor was taken from a woman between 40 and 50 years old with acute COVID-19. CDR3 protein: CASSSDRNTEAFF. Here the CDR3 DNA reads TGTGCCAGCAGTTCAGACAGGAACACTGAAGCTTTCTTT.